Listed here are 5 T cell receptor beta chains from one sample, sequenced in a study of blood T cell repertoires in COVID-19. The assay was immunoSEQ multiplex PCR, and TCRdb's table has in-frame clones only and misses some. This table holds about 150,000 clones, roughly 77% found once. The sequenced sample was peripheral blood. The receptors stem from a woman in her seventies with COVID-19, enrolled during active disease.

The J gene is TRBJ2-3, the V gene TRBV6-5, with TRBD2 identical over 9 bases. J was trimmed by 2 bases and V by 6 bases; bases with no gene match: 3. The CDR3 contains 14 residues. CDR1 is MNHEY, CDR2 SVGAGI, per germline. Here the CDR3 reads CASSLAGPTDTQYF. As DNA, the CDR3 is TGTGCCAGCAGCCTAGCGGGGCCCACAGATACGCAGTATTTT.

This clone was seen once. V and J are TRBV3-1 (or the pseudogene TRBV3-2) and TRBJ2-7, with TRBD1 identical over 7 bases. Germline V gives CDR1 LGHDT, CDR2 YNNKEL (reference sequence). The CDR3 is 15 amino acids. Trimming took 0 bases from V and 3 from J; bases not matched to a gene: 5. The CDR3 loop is CASSQERGTVYEQYF. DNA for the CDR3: TGTGCCAGCAGCCAAGAAAGGGGGACAGTCTACGAGCAGTACTTC.

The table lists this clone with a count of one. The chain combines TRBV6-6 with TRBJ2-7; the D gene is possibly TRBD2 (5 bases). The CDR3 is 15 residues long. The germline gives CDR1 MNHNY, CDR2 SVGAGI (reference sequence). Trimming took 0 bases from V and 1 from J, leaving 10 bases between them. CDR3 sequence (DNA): TGTGCCAGCAGTTACTCGTCAACGGGGTCCTACGAGCAGTACTTC. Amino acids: CASSYSSTGSYEQYF.

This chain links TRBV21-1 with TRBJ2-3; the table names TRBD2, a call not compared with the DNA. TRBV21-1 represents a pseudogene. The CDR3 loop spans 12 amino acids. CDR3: CASSNVTDTQYF. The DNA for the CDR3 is TGTGCCAGCAGCAACGTCACAGATACGCAGTATTTT.

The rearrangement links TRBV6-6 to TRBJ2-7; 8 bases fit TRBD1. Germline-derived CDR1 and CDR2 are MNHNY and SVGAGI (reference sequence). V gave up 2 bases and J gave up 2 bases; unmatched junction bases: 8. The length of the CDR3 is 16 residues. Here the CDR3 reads CASSYPDRGVPYEQYF. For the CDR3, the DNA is TGTGCCAGCAGTTACCCCGACAGGGGAGTCCCCTACGAGCAGTACTTC.